A selection of T cell receptor beta chains follows, all from one sample in a study of long-term antiretroviral therapy in people with HIV. Assay: immunoSEQ multiplex PCR; the TCRdb copy retains only in-frame clones and omits some. The sample carries under 25,000 clones, more than 75% recorded once. Sequences were derived from unsorted PBMCs, sampled 0.5 years after starting antiretroviral therapy. The receptors originated from a woman in her 40s with HIV. The CDR3 runs from the conserved cysteine through the conserved F or W. D genes are given only for firm matches. Some rows have no size entry. The others give once, few or many, or a class for an expanded clone.

clone_size d_call j_call v_call cdr3_nt cdr3_aa
NA NA TRBJ1-6 TRBV7-2 TGTGCCAGCAGCTTAAATGAAGGGTTTAACTCACCCCTCCACTTT CASSLNEGFNSPLHF
once NA TRBJ2-2 TRBV7-3 TGTGCCAGCAGCAACGGGGGAGGCACCGGGGAGCTGTTTTTT CASSNGGGTGELFF
NA NA TRBJ1-2 TRBV9 TGTGCCAGCAGCGTAGAGGGTATTAGCTACACCTTC CASSVEGISYTF
NA NA TRBJ2-1 TRBV5-1 TGCGCCAGCAGCTTGGGACGGACTGGCGGTACCTACAATGAGCAGTTCTTC CASSLGRTGGTYNEQFF
NA TRBD1 TRBJ1-3 TRBV9 TGTGCCAGCAGCGTAGGGCCGACAGGGTTCTTCTCTGGAAACACCATATATTTT CASSVGPTGFFSGNTIYF
few NA TRBJ1-6 TRBV6-1 TGTGCCAGCAGCCAGTGGTGGGATAATTCACCCCTCCACTTT CASSQWWDNSPLHF
NA NA TRBJ1-4 TRBV6-1 TGTGCCAGCAGTTTTACAGCCCTAGTTGAGGAAAAACTGTTTTTT CASSFTALVEEKLFF
NA NA TRBJ2-7 TRBV2 TGTGCCAGCAGGGACAATGACAGTACCTACGAGCAGTACTTC CASRDNDSTYEQYF
NA NA TRBJ1-1 TRBV7-3 TGTGCCAGCAGCCTAGATCCTACCGTCAGGGATGAAGCTTTCTTT CASSLDPTVRDEAFF
NA NA TRBJ1-4 TRBV19 TGTGCCAGTAGCCCGGGGGTAGCAACTAATGAAAAACTGTTTTTT CASSPGVATNEKLFF
medium-sized TRBD1 TRBJ1-1 TRBV6-6 TGTGCCAGCAGTTCCGAAGGCAGGGGGCGTCCTGAAGCTTTCTTT CASSSEGRGRPEAFF
NA NA TRBJ2-7 TRBV7-2 TGTGCCAGCAGCTTAGTCTCCAACGAGCAGTACTTC CASSLVSNEQYF
NA TRBD1 TRBJ1-4 TRBV5-5 TGTGCCAGCAGCCGACAGGGGGCAGGTGAAAAACTGTTTTTT CASSRQGAGEKLFF
NA NA TRBJ2-3 TRBV7-2 TGTGCCAGCAGCTTTTACCCCAGAACAGCAGATACGCAGTATTTT CASSFYPRTADTQYF
NA TRBD1 TRBJ2-2 TRBV2 TGTGCCAGCAGACTGGGACAGACCAACACCGGGGAGCTGTTTTTT CASRLGQTNTGELFF
few TRBD1 TRBJ2-7 TRBV11-2 TGTGCCAGCAGCCTCGACAGGGGGCGCGGCGAGCAGTACTTC CASSLDRGRGEQYF
NA NA TRBJ1-5 TRBV5-1 TGCGCCAGCAGCTTGGAACAGGGTAATCAGCCCCAGCATTTT CASSLEQGNQPQHF
NA NA TRBJ2-3 TRBV10-3 TGTGCCATCAGTGAGCCTAGGACAGATACGCAGTATTTT CAISEPRTDTQYF
few NA TRBJ1-5 TRBV7-9 TGTGCCAGCAGCTTATTATCAGGGGAGGATCAGCCCCAGCATTTT CASSLLSGEDQPQHF